The clone carrying this TCR beta chain has a count of ten or more. This entry is derived from a study of T-cell reconstitution after alpha-beta-depleted transplantation in children. This sample's TCRbeta library carried unique molecular identifier barcodes. TCRdb ran MiXCR on the PCR reads and lists one entry per CDR3 protein. The sample lists some 290,000 distinct CDR3 sequences, roughly 9.5% occurring once. The origin of this receptor is a human donor who donated a stem cell graft to a child with SCID. This sample comprised PBMCs from the stem cell graft donor, obtained from the stem cell graft.

The CDR3: CASSLGGTGGTDTQYF. For the CDR3, the DNA is TGTGCCAGCAGCTTGGGGGGGACAGGGGGCACAGATACGCAGTATTTT. The chain carries TRBV5-5 and TRBJ2-3; 10 positions match TRBD1. The CDR3 loop spans 16 amino acids. Unmatched junction bases numbered 2, after V lost 0 bases and J lost 1 base. Germline V gene sequence: CDR1 SGHKS, CDR2 YYEKEE (reference sequence).